These 11 T cell receptor beta chains came from one sample sequenced in a study of monozygotic twins with inflammatory bowel disease. Reprocessing the 5' RACE reads, TCRdb reports a single entry for every CDR3 protein and omits DNA. In all, the sample yields some 190,000 distinct CDR3 sequences. Sequencing input: blood. The receptor source for this set is a human donor with ulcerative colitis or Crohn's disease, or a healthy co-twin of an affected twin (not recorded which).

This CDR3 reads CASSLGRVLGRSSYNEQFF. This chain joins TRBV28 and TRBJ2-1; TCRdb names TRBD1, which stays unverified in the absence of DNA. Germline CDR1 is MDHEN and CDR2 is SYDVKM. The CDR3 contains 19 residues. The full variable domain, its missing parts supplied by reference TRBV28 and TRBJ2-1, is DVKVTQSSRYLVKRTGEKVFLECVQDMDHENMFWYRQDPGLGLRLIYFSYDVKMKEKGDIPEGYSVSREKKERFSLILESASTNQTSMYLCASSLGRVLGRSSYNEQFFGPGTRLTVL.

The chain joins TRBV10-3 to TRBJ1-2; there is no DNA to check the TCRdb D call of TRBD1. Germline lookup yields CDR1 ENHRY and CDR2 SYGVKD. CDR3 length: 13 residues. Here the CDR3 reads CAISGQGDYGYTF.

The chain is built from TRBV5-1 and TRBJ2-7. The germline gives CDR1 SGHRS, CDR2 YFSETQ. The CDR3 contains 13 residues. The CDR3 sequence: CASSLDTPYEQYF.

The chain recombines TRBV5-1 with TRBJ2-1; checking the TCRdb D call of TRBD2 is not possible without DNA. The CDR3 has 16 amino acids. Germline assignment: CDR1 SGHRS and CDR2 YFSETQ. CDR3 in amino acids: CASSFRLAGVGNEQFF. The complete variable domain, with remaining parts taken from reference TRBV5-1 and TRBJ2-1, reads KAGVTQTPRYLIKTRGQQVTLSCSPISGHRSVSWYQQTPGQGLQFLFEYFSETQRNKGNFPGRFSGRQFSNSRSEMNVSTLELGDSALYLCASSFRLAGVGNEQFFGPGTRLTVL.

The V and J genes are TRBV7-9 and TRBJ2-7; TCRdb indicates TRBD2, and absent DNA this call remains unverified. This CDR3 comprises 15 residues. CDR1 is SEHNR and CDR2 is FQNEAQ in the germline V gene (reference sequence). CDR3: CASSWEISGEDEQYF. The complete variable domain, with remaining parts taken from reference TRBV7-9 and TRBJ2-7, reads DTGVSQNPRHKITKRGQNVTFRCDPISEHNRLYWYRQTLGQGPEFLTYFQNEAQLEKSRLLSDRFSAERPKGSFSTLEIQRTEQGDSAMYLCASSWEISGEDEQYFGPGTRLTVT.

The gene calls are TRBV6-5 and TRBJ2-5. The CDR3 totals 14 residues. Germline CDR1 MNHEY, CDR2 SVGAGI. The CDR3 spells CASSYSSQVGTQYF.

The chain has TRBV5-1 and TRBJ1-2; TCRdb outputs TRBD1, but without DNA this stays unchecked. CDR3 length: 16 amino acids. Germline assignment: CDR1 SGHRS and CDR2 YFSETQ. CDR3 residues: CATRGGQEWGPYGYTF.

The chain joins TRBV5-6 to TRBJ1-2; absent DNA, TCRdb's TRBD1 call cannot be checked. The germline CDR1 and CDR2 sequences are SGHDT and YYEEEE. The CDR3 is made up of 15 amino acids. The CDR3 here is CASSLDNRDNYGYTF. Full variable domain (outside the CDR3, taken from reference TRBV5-6 and TRBJ1-2): DAGVTQSPTHLIKTRGQQVTLRCSPKSGHDTVSWYQQALGQGPQFIFQYYEEEERQRGNFPDRFSGHQFPNYSSELNVNALLLGDSALYLCASSLDNRDNYGYTFGSGTRLTVV.

The rearrangement joins TRBV4-2 to TRBJ2-3; TCRdb picks TRBD2, but there is no DNA to check that call. Germline lookup yields CDR1 LGHNA and CDR2 YNFKEQ. This CDR3 has 17 residues. The CDR3 loop reads CASLTGTSGSRTDTQYF.

This chain links TRBV5-1 with TRBJ2-7; the TCRdb call, TRBD1, lacks DNA for checking. CDR3 length: 12 residues. Germline CDR1 SGHRS, CDR2 YFSETQ. Here the CDR3 reads CASSYQGYEQYF.

V is TRBV30 and J is TRBJ1-2; TCRdb indicates TRBD1, and absent DNA this call remains unverified. Per germline, CDR1 GTSNPN and CDR2 SVGIG (reference sequence). CDR3 size: 13 residues. CDR3 region: CAWSTGVNYGYTF.